One sample yielded the 27 T cell receptor beta chains listed below, sequenced in a study of CD8+ T cells in alopecia areata. Investigators isolated RNA and reverse transcribed it into cDNA to act as the sequencing template. Some clones are missing from TCRdb's copy, which holds only in-frame ones; the method was immunoSEQ multiplex PCR. This sample has 170,000 or so clones, with about 55% found just once. Treatment reported: oral pan-JAK inhibitor, 5-10 mg twice daily. The sequencing here drew on CD8+ T cells sorted from blood, taken at week 24, from a patient treated with tofacitinib. These receptor sequences come from a human donor with alopecia areata.

The chain employs TRBV4-3 and TRBJ1-2, with D uncertain. This CDR3 has 14 amino acids. Trimming pared 0 bases from V and 8 bases from J, leaving 13 bases between. The germline CDR1 and CDR2 sequences are LGHNA and YSLEER. CDR3 region: CASSQDRVPEGYTF. DNA for the CDR3: TGCGCCAGCAGCCAAGATAGGGTCCCAGAAGGCTACACCTTC.

This clone has only a few counts. V and J are TRBV11-2 and TRBJ2-5; D is possibly TRBD2 (7 bases). This CDR3 has 15 residues. CDR1 and CDR2 from the germline V gene are SGHAT and FQNNGV. V lost 6 bases, J lost 3 bases, and 17 bases lay in between. CDR3 protein: CASSPGGGGEETQYF. CDR3 coding DNA: TGTGCCAGCAGTCCCGGGGGAGGGGGTGAAGAGACCCAGTACTTC.

The gene calls are TRBV7-8 and TRBJ1-4, with TRBD1 as a possible D gene (6 bases). CDR1 and CDR2 (germline): SGHVS, FQNEAQ. V lost 5 bases and J lost 4, with 14 bases in between. The CDR3 extends over 15 amino acids. The CDR3 region is CASSLLDRVNEKLFF. CDR3 DNA: TGTGCCAGCAGCCTATTGGACAGAGTTAATGAAAAACTGTTTTTT.

In its sample, this clone was seen a few times. J is TRBJ2-5 and V is TRBV11-2, with 7 bases matching TRBD2. Trimming removed 5 bases from V and 2 bases from J; junction bases left unmatched: 8. The CDR3 totals 15 residues. Germline lookup yields CDR1 SGHAT and CDR2 FQNNGV. CDR3 DNA: TGTGCCAGCAGCCCAGGGCTAGCGGTTCAAGAGACCCAGTACTTC. Its translation is CASSPGLAVQETQYF.

The J gene is TRBJ2-7, the V gene TRBV12-5, with D perhaps being TRBD1 or TRBD2 (5 bases each). V was shortened by 7 bases and J by 3 bases, with 16 bases between the two germline ends. Germline CDR1 and CDR2: LGHNT and FRNRAP. This CDR3 is built from 14 residues. Written as DNA, the CDR3 is TGTGCTAGTGCCCCGCCGGGGCCCCGCTACGAGCAGTACTTC. Encoded protein: CASAPPGPRYEQYF.

The chain combines TRBV30 with TRBJ1-5; D gene ambiguous. V was shortened by 0 bases and J by 3 bases, with 9 bases between the two germline ends. This CDR3 has 14 amino acids. Looked up from germline, CDR1 is GTSNPN and CDR2 is SVGIG (reference sequence). CDR3 DNA: TGTGCCTGGAGTGTACCCGGGTTCAATCAGCCCCAGCATTTT. This sequence encodes CAWSVPGFNQPQHF.

This clone was observed a handful of times. V and J are TRBV5-1 and TRBJ2-1; 8 nucleotides agree with TRBD1. The CDR3 consists of 14 residues. Trimming removed 4 bases from V and 5 bases from J; junction bases left unmatched: 5. CDR1 and CDR2 (germline): SGHRS, YFSETQ. In DNA form, the CDR3 reads TGCGCCAGCAGCCGGACAGGGTTAGACAATGAGCAGTTCTTC. This gives the protein CASSRTGLDNEQFF.

Worth noting for this clone: Within the sample, other DNA sequences also encode this same CDR3. V is TRBV30 and J is TRBJ2-7; D not resolved. The germline CDR1 and CDR2 sequences are GTSNPN and SVGIG (reference sequence). V was pared by 0 bases and J by 0 bases, with 3 bases between. The CDR3 consists of 12 residues. CDR3 nucleotides: TGTGCCTGGAGTGTGGGCTCCTACGAGCAGTACTTC. Encoded protein: CAWSVGSYEQYF.

The gene calls are TRBV15 and TRBJ1-2; a weak D match, TRBD1 (5 bases). Trimming took off 0 bases at V and 10 bases at J, with 9 bases between the two ends. The CDR3 is 12 residues long. Germline CDR1 reads LNHNV; CDR2 reads YYDKDF (reference sequence). The CDR3 DNA reads TGTGCCACCAGCAGAGAAGAGGGGCTCTACACCTTC. Its translation is CATSREEGLYTF.

This clone appeared a few times. At one end, the junction sequence differs from germline, possibly due to a read error. Within the sample, other DNA sequences also encode this same CDR3. J is TRBJ1-2 and V is TRBV13; D not resolved. The CDR3 covers 16 residues. Germline V gives CDR1 PRHDT, CDR2 FYEKMQ (reference sequence). CDR3 loop: CASSQVSLATDYGYTF. Here the CDR3 DNA reads TGCGCCAGCAGCCAAGTTTCGCTAGCCACAGACTATGGCTACACCTTC.

The chain links TRBV7-2 to TRBJ1-2, with 8 bases fitting TRBD1. The length of the CDR3 is 13 residues. Germline-derived CDR1 and CDR2 are SGHTA and FQGNSA. V lost 5 bases, J lost 8 bases, and 7 bases stayed unmatched. The CDR3, as DNA: TGTGCCAGCAGCCCAGGGGGCGCGTACGGCTACACCTTC. Translating it yields CASSPGGAYGYTF.

V and J are TRBV4-3 and TRBJ2-5; possibly TRBD1 for D (7 bases). Trimming pared 4 bases from V and 5 bases from J, leaving 17 bases between. Germline loops: CDR1 LGHNA, CDR2 YSLEER. CDR3 length: 15 amino acids. This chain's CDR3 is CASSPMTGTVETQYF. The CDR3 bases are TGCGCCAGCAGCCCTATGACAGGGACTGTGGAGACCCAGTACTTC.

Note on this clone: Other nucleotide sequences in the sample specify the same CDR3. The chain employs TRBV7-2 and TRBJ2-7; 8 positions agree with TRBD1. Germline CDR1 SGHTA, CDR2 FQGNSA. V dropped 3 bases and J dropped 2; count of bases not matched to a gene: 3. This CDR3 contains 14 residues. CDR3 loop: CASSLGTGPYEQYF. The DNA for the CDR3 is TGTGCCAGCAGCTTGGGGACAGGCCCCTACGAGCAGTACTTC.

The rearrangement uses TRBV29-1 and TRBJ2-3, with 8 bases matching TRBD1. The CDR3 is 14 residues long. Per germline, CDR1 SQVTM and CDR2 ANQGSEA. After removal of 5 bases from V and 4 bases from J, the junction contained 8 bases not matched to a gene. CDR3 nucleotides: TGCAGCGTTACGGGACAGGAGGATCCAGATACGCAGTATTTT. It specifies CSVTGQEDPDTQYF.

This clone was observed a few times. The rearrangement links TRBV29-1 to TRBJ1-1; D gene ambiguous. This CDR3 has 12 amino acids. Trimming pared 4 bases from V and 0 bases from J, leaving 6 bases between. Germline V lookup: CDR1 SQVTM, CDR2 ANQGSEA. The CDR3 region is CSVGAMNTEAFF. The DNA for the CDR3 is TGCAGCGTTGGGGCCATGAACACTGAAGCTTTCTTT.

This chain links TRBV4-3 with TRBJ2-1; TRBD2 agrees at 13 bases. This CDR3 contains 20 residues. The V and J ends lost 0 bases and 0 bases, in that order; junction bases with no gene match: 8. In germline, CDR1 is LGHNA, CDR2 YSLEER. The CDR3 region has the DNA TGCGCCAGCAGCCAAGAGGCCGGGACTAGCGGGGCAAGCTCCTACAATGAGCAGTTCTTC. Encoded protein: CASSQEAGTSGASSYNEQFF.

This rearrangement joins TRBV7-2 to TRBJ1-2; D unresolved. The CDR3 is 15 amino acids. V gave up 5 bases and J gave up 2 bases, with 15 bases separating them. Germline CDR1 SGHTA, CDR2 FQGNSA. The CDR3: CASSPGRAANYGYTF. DNA of the CDR3: TGTGCCAGCAGCCCCGGGCGGGCAGCAAACTATGGCTACACCTTC.

This clone came up a few times. The gene calls are TRBV5-1 and TRBJ2-1; D is unresolved. V shed 4 bases and J shed 4 bases, with 12 bases lying between them. This CDR3 has 14 amino acids. CDR1 and CDR2 from the germline V gene are SGHRS and YFSETQ. The CDR3 reads CASSLGGSYNEQFF. CDR3 coding DNA: TGCGCCAGCAGCCTTGGTGGTTCGTACAATGAGCAGTTCTTC.

V gene TRBV5-6 combines with J gene TRBJ2-3; TRBD1 agrees at 9 bases. The CDR3 contains 16 residues. Germline CDR1 reads SGHDT; CDR2 reads YYEEEE. Trimming at V came to 3 bases and at J to 6 bases, leaving 11 bases not matched to a gene. This chain's CDR3 is CASSSWGQGSQDTQYF. CDR3 nucleotides: TGTGCCAGCAGCTCCTGGGGACAGGGCTCCCAGGATACGCAGTATTTT.

V gene TRBV7-6 combines with J gene TRBJ2-3, with D maybe TRBD2 (6 bases). Germline V CDR1 and CDR2: SGHVS, FNYEAQ. The CDR3 totals 15 residues. Trimming took 5 bases from V and 6 from J, leaving 18 bases between them. The CDR3 loop reads CASSTTVTSSDTQYF. CDR3 DNA: TGTGCCAGCAGCACGACAGTGACTAGTTCCGATACGCAGTATTTT.

The rearrangement joins TRBV19 to TRBJ2-5; 13 bases fit TRBD2. After removal of 5 bases from V and 5 bases from J, the junction contained 8 bases not matched to a gene. The CDR3 is 16 amino acids. In germline, CDR1 is LNHDA, CDR2 SQIVND (reference sequence). CDR3 DNA: TGTGCCAGTAGTGAACTAGCGGGGGGGCCGAGGGAGACCCAGTACTTC. It specifies CASSELAGGPRETQYF.

This chain uses TRBV6-9 with TRBJ2-7; D gene unclear. The CDR3 is 11 amino acids. CDR1 and CDR2 from the germline V gene are MNHGY and SVAAGI. Deletions cut 5 bases from V and 3 bases from J, with 5 bases between. CDR3 amino acids: CASSQNYEQYF. CDR3 DNA: TGTGCCAGCAGTCAGAACTACGAGCAGTACTTC.

This clone has more than one count but fewer than ten. This rearrangement joins TRBV27 to TRBJ2-7, with 7 bases aligning to TRBD1. The CDR3 consists of 13 residues. J gave up 3 bases and V 6 bases, and 5 bases lay outside the gene matches. Germline CDR1 reads MNHEY; CDR2 reads SMNVEV (reference sequence). The CDR3: CASSDRVGYEQYF. Here the CDR3 DNA reads TGTGCCAGCAGCGACAGGGTCGGCTACGAGCAGTACTTC.

The chain links TRBV7-6 to TRBJ2-3; D unresolved. Per the germline V gene, CDR1 is SGHVS and CDR2 is FNYEAQ. The CDR3 loop spans 13 amino acids. Deletions cut 1 base from V and 4 bases from J, with 6 bases between. The CDR3: CASSLEYADTQYF. The DNA for the CDR3 is TGTGCCAGCAGCTTAGAGTACGCAGATACGCAGTATTTT.

The chain carries TRBV29-1 and TRBJ2-7; a possible D gene is TRBD1 (5 bases). Per the germline V gene, CDR1 is SQVTM and CDR2 is ANQGSEA. The CDR3 extends over 13 amino acids. Trimming left V 3 bases short and J 4 bases short, with 13 bases between. Here the CDR3 reads CSVEDSQGYEQYF. In nucleotides, the CDR3 is TGCAGCGTTGAGGATTCCCAGGGTTACGAGCAGTACTTC.

This chain links TRBV27 with TRBJ2-3, with D uncertain. The CDR3 contains 15 residues. Trimming stripped 4 bases from V and 4 bases from J, with 15 bases between. The V gene's germline CDR1 is MNHEY and CDR2 SMNVEV (reference sequence). The CDR3: CASSYWAGVADTQYF. CDR3 sequence (DNA): TGTGCCAGCAGTTATTGGGCTGGTGTAGCAGATACGCAGTATTTT.

The chain is built from TRBV19 and TRBJ2-1, with D possibly matching TRBD2 (6 bases). Trimming left V 2 bases short and J 12 bases short, with 8 bases between. Germline V gene lookup returns CDR1 LNHDA and CDR2 SQIVND (reference sequence). The CDR3 totals 11 residues. CDR3: CASSIYGGQFF. The CDR3 bases are TGTGCCAGTAGTATATACGGGGGGCAGTTCTTC. Drawing the rest from reference TRBV19 and TRBJ2-1, the complete variable domain is DGGITQSPKYLFRKEGQNVTLSCEQNLNHDAMYWYRQDPGQGLRLIYYSQIVNDFQKGDIAEGYSVSREKKESFPLTVTSAQKNPTAFYLCASSIYGGQFFGPGTRLTVL.